The rows below give T cell receptor beta chains drawn from one sample of a study of blood T cell repertoires in COVID-19. Measured with immunoSEQ multiplex PCR; TCRdb has only the in-frame clones, and not every one. Of about 36,000 clones in the sample, roughly four fifths were seen once. Input material: peripheral blood. The receptors come from a human donor in a cohort sampled during active or convalescent COVID-19. The donor label of this sample is uncertain. Each CDR3 is given without its conserved first and last residue. Rows may omit the clone size; those that give it use once, few, many or a size class.

size | length | J | V | CDR3
few | 13 | TRBJ1-2 | TRBV7-2 | ASSPWSGGQYGYT
few | 16 | TRBJ2-3 | TRBV4-2 | ASSQDYGTSGWTDTQY
- | 14 | TRBJ2-2 | TRBV30 | AWSRGQREGHRELF
few | 13 | TRBJ2-2 | TRBV4-3 | ASSRRLALAGELF
- | 13 | TRBJ2-2 | TRBV13 | ASSLGIRRGRELF
- | 10 | TRBJ1-2 | TRBV30 | AWSDSYYGYT
many | 12 | TRBJ1-1 | TRBV5-1 | ASSPGGRNTEAF
few | 15 | TRBJ2-5 | TRBV25-1 | ASSAKTGTSGQETQY
once | 11 | TRBJ1-2 | TRBV6-1 | ASSDGTVYGYT
- | 13 | TRBJ2-3 | TRBV4-1 | ASSQQGFSTDTQY
- | 14 | TRBJ2-1 | TRBV11-3 | ASSPGGIAGHNEQF
- | 12 | TRBJ1-3 | TRBV19 | ASSLDSLGNTIY
- | 12 | TRBJ1-1 | TRBV5-6 | ASSLRGRNTEAF
- | 12 | TRBJ1-1 | TRBV19 | ASRIRTANTEAF
- | 11 | TRBJ2-7 | TRBV6-5 | ASRDRGPYEQY
few | 13 | TRBJ2-1 | TRBV27 | ASTLRAGTNNEQF
once | 14 | TRBJ2-1 | TRBV14 | ASSQLTSGAGNEQF
- | 13 | TRBJ2-7 | TRBV21-1 | ASRLNGTDLYEQY
few | 12 | TRBJ1-4 | TRBV19 | ASSVSRGGEKLF
- | 14 | TRBJ2-1 | TRBV4-1 | ASSHFTTSGNNEQF
- | 12 | TRBJ1-2 | TRBV15 | ATSRDRGNYGYT
- | 15 | TRBJ2-7 | TRBV6-1 | ASSEAPWGASGYEQY
once | 13 | TRBJ1-1 | TRBV6-2/TRBV6-3 | ASSYSEHLNTEAF
once | 11 | TRBJ2-5 | TRBV2 | ASGLGHPETQY
- | 11 | TRBJ1-1 | TRBV19 | AVHGRGNTEAF